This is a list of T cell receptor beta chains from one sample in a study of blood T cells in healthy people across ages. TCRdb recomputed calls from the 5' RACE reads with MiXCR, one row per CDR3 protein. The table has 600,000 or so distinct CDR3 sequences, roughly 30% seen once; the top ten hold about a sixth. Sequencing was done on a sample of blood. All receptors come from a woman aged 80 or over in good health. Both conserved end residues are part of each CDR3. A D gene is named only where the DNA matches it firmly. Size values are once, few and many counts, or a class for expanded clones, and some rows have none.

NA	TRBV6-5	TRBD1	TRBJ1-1	CASSYSGRGTEAFF	TGTGCCAGCAGTTACTCAGGCAGGGGGACTGAAGCTTTCTTT
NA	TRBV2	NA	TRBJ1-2	CASSDPRLGGYTF	TGTGCCAGCAGTGACCCTCGACTAGGTGGCTACACCTTC
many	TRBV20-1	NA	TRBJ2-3	CSASPRVTLTDTQYF	TGCAGTGCTAGTCCCAGGGTTACACTCACAGATACGCAGTATTTT
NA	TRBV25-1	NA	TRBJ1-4	CVSSELAGFNEKLFF	TGTGTCAGCAGTGAATTGGCAGGGTTTAATGAAAAACTGTTTTTT
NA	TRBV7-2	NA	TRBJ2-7	CASSLGGGGYSYEQYF	TGTGCCAGCAGCTTAGGGGGCGGAGGGTATTCCTACGAGCAGTACTTC
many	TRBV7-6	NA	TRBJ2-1	CASSLVRDEQFF	TGTGCCAGCAGCTTAGTAAGGGATGAGCAGTTCTTC
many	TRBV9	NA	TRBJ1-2	CASSVETWGVRGDGYTF	TGTGCCAGCAGCGTAGAGACCTGGGGTGTACGGGGGGACGGCTACACCTTC
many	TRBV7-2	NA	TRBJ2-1	CASSLEGGGTLYNEQFF	TGTGCCAGCAGCTTAGAAGGAGGCGGCACCCTCTACAATGAGCAGTTCTTC
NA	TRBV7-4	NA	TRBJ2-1	CASSLGYEGLNEQFF	TGTGCCAGCAGCTTAGGCTACGAGGGACTTAATGAGCAGTTCTTC
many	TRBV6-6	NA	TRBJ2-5	CASSYPDETQYF	TGTGCCAGCAGTTACCCCGACGAGACCCAGTACTTC
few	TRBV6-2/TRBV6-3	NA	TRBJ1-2	CASSYDIRRTNNYGYTF	TGTGCCAGCAGTTACGATATTAGGAGGACAAATAACTATGGCTACACCTTC
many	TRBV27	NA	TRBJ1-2	CASSSTGGYTF	TGTGCCAGCAGTTCGACTGGTGGCTACACCTTC
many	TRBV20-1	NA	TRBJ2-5	CSASPARGAGETQYF	TGCAGTGCTAGCCCCGCGAGGGGGGCAGGGGAGACCCAGTACTTC
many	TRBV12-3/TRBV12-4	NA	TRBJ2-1	CASSLPGQNYNEQFF	TGTGCCAGCAGTTTACCTGGACAGAACTACAATGAGCAGTTCTTC
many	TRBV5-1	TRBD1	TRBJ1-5	CASSTGQGNQPQHF	TGCGCCAGCAGCACGGGACAGGGCAATCAGCCCCAGCATTTT
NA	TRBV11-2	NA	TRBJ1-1	CASSLGLQVGTEAFF	TGTGCCAGCAGCTTAGGTTTACAGGTGGGCACTGAAGCTTTCTTT
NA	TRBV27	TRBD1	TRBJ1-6	CASSFKRTGGQYNSPLHF	TGTGCCAGCAGTTTCAAGAGGACAGGGGGACAATATAATTCACCCCTCCACTTT
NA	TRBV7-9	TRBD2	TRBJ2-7	CASGLARTSGVSYEQYF	TGTGCCAGCGGCTTAGCGCGGACTAGCGGGGTATCCTACGAGCAGTACTTC
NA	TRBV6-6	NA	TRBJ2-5	CASSYSKGGRETQYF	TGTGCCAGCAGTTACTCGAAAGGCGGACGGGAGACCCAGTACTTC
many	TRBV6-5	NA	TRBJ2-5	CASSYRTSGERETQYF	TGTGCCAGCAGTTATCGGACGTCTGGTGAGCGAGAGACCCAGTACTTC
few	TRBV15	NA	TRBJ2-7	CATSRVEGPGLYEQYF	TGTGCCACCAGCAGAGTCGAGGGGCCCGGTCTCTACGAGCAGTACTTC
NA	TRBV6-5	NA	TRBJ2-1	CASSYKETQFF	TGTGCCAGCAGTTATAAAGAGACCCAGTTCTTC
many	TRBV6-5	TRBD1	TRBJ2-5	CASSQGQGRAQYF	TGTGCCAGCAGTCAAGGACAGGGACGCGCCCAGTACTTC
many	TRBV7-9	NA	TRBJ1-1	CASSFQVNTEAFF	TGTGCCAGCAGCTTTCAGGTGAACACTGAAGCTTTCTTT
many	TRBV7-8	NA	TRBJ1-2	CASSSERGSSAYGYTF	TGTGCCAGCAGCTCGGAAAGGGGGTCATCGGCGTATGGCTACACCTTC
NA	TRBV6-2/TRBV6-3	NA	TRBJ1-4	CASSYSHATLKLFF	TGTGCCAGCAGTTACTCCCATGCCACTCTGAAACTGTTTTTT